What follows are 10 T cell receptor beta chains derived from one specimen sequenced in a study of T cell repertoires in cytomegalovirus infection (dated by TCRdb to 2018 to 2020). What this sample's treatment or condition label stands for: in vitro stimulation with specific CMV peptide epitopes to enrich CMV-specific T cells. Sequenced using an Illumina HiSeq 1500. TCRdb reran the public reads through fastp at Q25 and MiXCR, keeping productive beta chains. Each record represents a unique CDR3 protein, reported with the most common genes and DNA among its rows. Present in this sample are roughly 150,000 distinct CDR3 sequences, about 20% of which were seen just once. 25% of the sample comes from the top ten. These receptors' targets are unknown. The sequencing used CD8+ T cells from cultured PBMCs, collected from culture after CMV antigen stimulation. Receptors originate from a human donor in good health (CMV status not recorded). Some clones in this sample may be carry-over from other donors' samples.

This clonotype turned up a few times. This chain connects TRBV7-6 to TRBJ2-3; D ambiguous. V lost 5 bases, J lost 0 bases, and 6 bases lay in between. Germline V CDR1 and CDR2: SGHVS, FNYEAQ. CDR3 length: 13 residues. The CDR3 bases are TGTGCCAGCAGCACGACTAGCACAGATACGCAGTATTTT. This codes for CASSTTSTDTQYF.

The chain couples TRBV7-6 to TRBJ2-7, with 7 bases identical to TRBD2. Trimming took 1 base from V and 2 from J; bases not matched to a gene: 14. The CDR3 consists of 18 residues. Germline lookup yields CDR1 SGHVS and CDR2 FNYEAQ. The CDR3 protein is CASSLVMRGTNGTYEQYF. The CDR3 DNA is TGTGCCAGCAGCTTAGTGATGCGGGGGACGAACGGAACCTACGAGCAGTACTTC.

This clonotype occurred once. The gene calls are TRBV6-4 and TRBJ1-4; D not resolved. Trimming took 11 bases from V and 7 from J, leaving 23 bases between them. CDR1 MRHNA and CDR2 SNTAGT come from the germline V gene. The length of the CDR3 is 15 residues. The CDR3, as DNA: TGTGCCCGCCGTGAAGACTCCTCGGGGAGTGAAAAACTGTTTTTT. Encoded protein: CARREDSSGSEKLFF.

This clonotype was counted only a few times. The rearrangement joins TRBV4-1 to TRBJ1-1; D possibly corresponds to TRBD1 (5 bases). The CDR3 extends over 16 amino acids. Deletions cut 0 bases from V and 0 bases from J, with 11 bases between. CDR1 and CDR2 from the germline V gene are MGHRA and YSYEKL. CDR3 region: CASSQDQDTLNTEAFF. CDR3 nucleotides: TGCGCCAGCAGCCAAGATCAGGACACCTTGAACACTGAAGCTTTCTTT.

A remark on this clonotype: The junction departs from the called germline gene at one end, perhaps through a read error. The rearrangement links TRBV7-2 to TRBJ2-3; 8 positions match TRBD2. The V gene's germline CDR1 is SGHTA and CDR2 FQGNSA. The CDR3 loop spans 15 amino acids. The chain's CDR3 is CASSVAGPSTDTQYF. CDR3 DNA sequence: TGTGCCAGCAGCGTAGCGGGACCGAGCACAGATACGCAGTATTTT. The complete variable domain, with remaining parts taken from reference TRBV7-2 and TRBJ2-3, reads GAGVSQSPSNKVTEKGKDVELRCDPISGHTALYWYRQSLGQGLEFLIYFQGNSAPDKSGLPSDRFSAERTGGSVSTLTIQRTQQEDSAVYLCASSVAGPSTDTQYFGPGTRLTVL.

This clonotype came up a few times. The chain carries TRBV25-1 and TRBJ1-2; possible D gene TRBD1, 6 bases. This CDR3 region has 15 residues. V was cut by 4 bases and J by 5 bases, with 17 bases left in between. Germline V CDR1 and CDR2: MGHDK, SYGVNS. CDR3 sequence: CASSGGTRMGYGYTF. For the CDR3, the DNA is TGTGCCAGCAGTGGCGGGACAAGGATGGGGTATGGCTACACCTTC.

The J gene is TRBJ1-4, the V gene TRBV7-9; maybe TRBD1 (6 bases). The CDR3 has 17 residues. Germline V CDR1 and CDR2: SEHNR, FQNEAQ (reference sequence). V was cut by 5 bases and J by 0 bases, with 16 bases left in between. CDR3 sequence: CASSNREVAPTNEKLFF. The CDR3 region has the DNA TGTGCCAGCAGCAACAGGGAGGTTGCGCCAACTAATGAAAAACTGTTTTTT.

This clonotype came up many times. The V gene is TRBV12-3 or TRBV12-4, the J gene TRBJ1-1; TRBD1 matches 8 bases. V lost 1 base, J lost 4 bases, and 20 bases stayed unmatched. The CDR3 spans 20 residues. CDR3 nucleotide sequence: TGTGCCAGCAGTTTAGTCCTGACCATCGGACAGGGCCCTCAGGGCACTGAAGCTTTCTTT. Translated: CASSLVLTIGQGPQGTEAFF.

The chain employs TRBV19 and TRBJ2-1; D uncertain. CDR3 size: 15 residues. Deletions cut 5 bases from V and 1 base from J, with 12 bases between. The germline V gene encodes CDR1 LNHDA and CDR2 SQIVND (reference sequence). In DNA, the CDR3 is TGTGCCAGTAGTCATAGACCGAGGTCCTACAATGAGCAGTTCTTC. The encoded protein is CASSHRPRSYNEQFF.

V and J are TRBV7-2 and TRBJ1-5; D remains ambiguous. Germline CDR1 SGHTA, CDR2 FQGNSA. CDR3 length: 15 residues. Deletions cut 2 bases from V and 0 bases from J, with 8 bases between. CDR3 amino acids: CASSLTLISNQPQHF. In DNA form, the CDR3 reads TGTGCCAGCAGCTTAACACTGATTAGCAATCAGCCCCAGCATTTT.